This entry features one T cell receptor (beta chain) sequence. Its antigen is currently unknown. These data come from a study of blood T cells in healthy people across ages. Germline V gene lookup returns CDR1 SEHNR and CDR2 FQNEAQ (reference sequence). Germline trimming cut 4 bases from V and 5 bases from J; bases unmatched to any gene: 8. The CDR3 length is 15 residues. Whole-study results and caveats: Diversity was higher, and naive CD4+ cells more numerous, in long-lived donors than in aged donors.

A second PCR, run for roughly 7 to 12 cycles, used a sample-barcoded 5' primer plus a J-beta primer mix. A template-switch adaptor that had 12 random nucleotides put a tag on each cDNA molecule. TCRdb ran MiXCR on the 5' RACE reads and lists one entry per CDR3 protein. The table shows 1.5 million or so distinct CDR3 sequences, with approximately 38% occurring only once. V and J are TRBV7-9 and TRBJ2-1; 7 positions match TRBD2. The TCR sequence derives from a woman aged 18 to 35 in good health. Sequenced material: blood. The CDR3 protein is CASSSPLAVNNEQFF. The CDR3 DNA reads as TGTGCCAGCAGCTCCCCGCTAGCGGTTAACAATGAGCAGTTCTTC.